This TCR beta chain is drawn from a study of identical twins. The CDR3 has 14 residues. With 2 bases removed from V and 1 base from J, the gap between germline ends came to 8 bases. Germline-derived CDR1 and CDR2 are DFQATT and SNEGSKA (reference sequence). Unique molecular identifiers were in the cDNA, with template-switch universal primer binding. From the 5' RACE reads, TCRdb called clonotypes with MiXCR, one entry per CDR3 protein. Seen here are about 470,000 distinct CDR3 sequences, 20% to 25% observed once, and the top ten hold roughly 2.8%. These same records also appear under a second study, on T cells expressing NK-cell markers. That report notes: With respect to HCMV, most of the eight sequenced donors were seropositive, and one was seronegative.

The receptor was derived from a young woman in good health. The chain employs TRBV20-1 and TRBJ2-2, with D unclear. Sequencing input: CD4+ T cells sorted from blood. CDR3 sequence: CSARKDLNTGELFF. CDR3 in DNA: TGCAGTGCTAGAAAGGACCTGAACACCGGGGAGCTGTTTTTT.